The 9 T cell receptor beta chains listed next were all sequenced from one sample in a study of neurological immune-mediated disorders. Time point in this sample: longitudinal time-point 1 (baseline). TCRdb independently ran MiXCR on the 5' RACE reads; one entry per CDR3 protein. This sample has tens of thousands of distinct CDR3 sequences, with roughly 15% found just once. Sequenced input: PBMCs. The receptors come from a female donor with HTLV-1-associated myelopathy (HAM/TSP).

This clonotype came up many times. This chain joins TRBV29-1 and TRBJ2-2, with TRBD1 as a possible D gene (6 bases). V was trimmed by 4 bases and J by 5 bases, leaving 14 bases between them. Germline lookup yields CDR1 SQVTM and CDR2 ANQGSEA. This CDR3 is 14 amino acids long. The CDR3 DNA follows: TGCAGCGTTGCTCCGACAGGTTTTACCGGGGAGCTGTTTTTT. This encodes CSVAPTGFTGELFF.

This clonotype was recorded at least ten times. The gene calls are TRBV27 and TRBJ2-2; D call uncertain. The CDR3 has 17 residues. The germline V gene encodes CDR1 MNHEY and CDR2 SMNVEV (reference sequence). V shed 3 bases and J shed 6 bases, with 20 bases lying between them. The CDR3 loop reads CASSFNPSLTLAGELFF. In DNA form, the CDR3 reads TGTGCCAGCAGTTTCAACCCCTCACTAACCTTAGCCGGGGAGCTGTTTTTT.

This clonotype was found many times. This CDR3 reads CSAIPGLAPTDTQYF. The CDR3 DNA reads TGCAGTGCTATCCCGGGACTAGCCCCCACAGATACGCAGTATTTT. V usage is TRBV20-1 and J usage is TRBJ2-3, with 9 nucleotides matching TRBD2. V was clipped by 4 bases and J by 2 bases; unmatched bases: 7. The CDR3 length is 15 residues. The V gene's germline CDR1 is DFQATT and CDR2 SNEGSKA (reference sequence).

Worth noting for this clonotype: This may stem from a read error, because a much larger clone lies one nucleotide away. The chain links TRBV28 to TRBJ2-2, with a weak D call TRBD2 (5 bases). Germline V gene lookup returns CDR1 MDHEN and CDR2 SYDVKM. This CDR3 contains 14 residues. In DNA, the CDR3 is TGTGCCAGCACTCTAGGACTTCCCACCGGGCAGCTGTTTTTT. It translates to CASTLGLPTGQLFF.

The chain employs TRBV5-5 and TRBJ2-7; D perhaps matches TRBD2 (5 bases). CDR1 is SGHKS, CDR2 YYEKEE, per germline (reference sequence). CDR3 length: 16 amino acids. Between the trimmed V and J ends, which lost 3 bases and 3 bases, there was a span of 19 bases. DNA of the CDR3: TGTGCCAGCAGCTGGGGTGGGCTAGCCAGCGGCTACGAGCAGTACTTC. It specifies CASSWGGLASGYEQYF.

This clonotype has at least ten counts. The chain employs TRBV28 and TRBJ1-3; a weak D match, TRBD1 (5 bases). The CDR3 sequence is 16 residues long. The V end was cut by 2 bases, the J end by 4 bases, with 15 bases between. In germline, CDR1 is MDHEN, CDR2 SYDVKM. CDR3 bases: TGTGCCAGCAGTTTACTTCGGGGGTTGGAAGGAAACACCATATATTTT. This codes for CASSLLRGLEGNTIYF.

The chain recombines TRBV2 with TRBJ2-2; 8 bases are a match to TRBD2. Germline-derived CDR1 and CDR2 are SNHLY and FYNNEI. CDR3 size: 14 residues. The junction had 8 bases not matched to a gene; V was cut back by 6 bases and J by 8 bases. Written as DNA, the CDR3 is TGTGCCAGCAGGAACAGCGGGGGAACTGGGGAGCTGTTTTTT. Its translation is CASRNSGGTGELFF.

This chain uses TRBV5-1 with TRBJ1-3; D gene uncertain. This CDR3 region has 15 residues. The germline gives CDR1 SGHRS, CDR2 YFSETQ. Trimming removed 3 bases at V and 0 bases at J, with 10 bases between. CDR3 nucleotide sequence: TGCGCCAGCAGCTACTTTACAAGCTCTGGAAACACCATATATTTT. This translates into CASSYFTSSGNTIYF.

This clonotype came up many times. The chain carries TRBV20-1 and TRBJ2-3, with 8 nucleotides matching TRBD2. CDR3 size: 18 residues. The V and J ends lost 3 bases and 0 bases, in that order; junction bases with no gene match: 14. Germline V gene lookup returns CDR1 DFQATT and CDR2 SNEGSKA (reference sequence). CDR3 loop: CSARPGATSGTSTDTQYF. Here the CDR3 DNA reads TGCAGTGCTAGGCCAGGGGCCACTAGCGGCACTAGCACAGATACGCAGTATTTT.